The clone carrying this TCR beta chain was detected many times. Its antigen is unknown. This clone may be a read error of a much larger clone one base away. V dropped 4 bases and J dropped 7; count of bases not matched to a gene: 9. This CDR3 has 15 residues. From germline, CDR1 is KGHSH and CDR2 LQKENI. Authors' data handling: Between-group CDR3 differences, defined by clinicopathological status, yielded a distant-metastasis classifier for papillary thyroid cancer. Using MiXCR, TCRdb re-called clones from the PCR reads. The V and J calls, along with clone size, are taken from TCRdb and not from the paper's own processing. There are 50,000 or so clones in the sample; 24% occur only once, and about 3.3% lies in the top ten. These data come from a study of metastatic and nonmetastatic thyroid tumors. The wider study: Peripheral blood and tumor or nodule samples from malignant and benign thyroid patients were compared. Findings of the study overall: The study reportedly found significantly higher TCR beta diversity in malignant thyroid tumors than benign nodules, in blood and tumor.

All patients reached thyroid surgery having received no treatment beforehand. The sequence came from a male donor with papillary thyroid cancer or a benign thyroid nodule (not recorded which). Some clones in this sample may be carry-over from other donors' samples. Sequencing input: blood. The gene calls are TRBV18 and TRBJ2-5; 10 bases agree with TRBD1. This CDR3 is CASSLTNGQGGTQYF. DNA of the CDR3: TGTGCCAGCTCACTCACTAATGGACAGGGGGGGACCCAGTACTTC.